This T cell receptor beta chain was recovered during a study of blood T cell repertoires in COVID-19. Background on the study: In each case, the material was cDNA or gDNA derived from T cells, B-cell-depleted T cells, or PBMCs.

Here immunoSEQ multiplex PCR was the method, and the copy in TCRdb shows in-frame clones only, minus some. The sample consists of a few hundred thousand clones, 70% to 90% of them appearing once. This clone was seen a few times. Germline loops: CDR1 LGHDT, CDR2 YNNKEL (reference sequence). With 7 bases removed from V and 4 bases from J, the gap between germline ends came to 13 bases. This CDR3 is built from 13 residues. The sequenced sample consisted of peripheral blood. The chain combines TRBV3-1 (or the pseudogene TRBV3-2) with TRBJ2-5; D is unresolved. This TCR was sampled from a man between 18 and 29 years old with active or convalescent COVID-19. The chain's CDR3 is CASNRWAGETQYF. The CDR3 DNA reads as TGTGCCAGCAACCGCTGGGCCGGAGAGACCCAGTACTTC.